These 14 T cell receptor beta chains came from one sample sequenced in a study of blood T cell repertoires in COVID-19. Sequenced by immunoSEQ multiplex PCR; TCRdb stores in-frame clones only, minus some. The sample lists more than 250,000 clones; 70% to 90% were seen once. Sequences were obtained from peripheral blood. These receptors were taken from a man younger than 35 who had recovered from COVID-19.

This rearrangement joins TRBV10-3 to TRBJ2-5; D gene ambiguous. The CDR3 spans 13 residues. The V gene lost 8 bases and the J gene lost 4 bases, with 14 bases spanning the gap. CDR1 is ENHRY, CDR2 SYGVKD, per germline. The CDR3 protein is CAIGSNWSETQYF. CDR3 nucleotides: TGTGCCATCGGCTCCAATTGGTCAGAGACCCAGTACTTC.

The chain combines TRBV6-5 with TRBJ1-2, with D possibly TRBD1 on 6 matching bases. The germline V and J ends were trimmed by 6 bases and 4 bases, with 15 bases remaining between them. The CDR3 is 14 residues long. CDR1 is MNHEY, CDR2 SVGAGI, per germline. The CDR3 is CASRILQGPYGYTF. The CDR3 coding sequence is TGTGCCAGCAGAATCCTACAGGGCCCCTATGGCTACACCTTC.

The CDR3: CASSPWEPSTNEKLFF. CDR3 sequence (DNA): TGTGCCAGCTCACCATGGGAGCCGTCAACTAATGAAAAACTGTTTTTT. J is TRBJ1-4 and V is TRBV18; D is unclear. The CDR3 length is 16 residues. CDR1 and CDR2 (germline): KGHSH, LQKENI. V was shortened by 2 bases and J by 0 bases, with 10 bases between the two germline ends. Full variable domain (outside the CDR3, taken from reference TRBV18 and TRBJ1-4): NAGVMQNPRHLVRRRGQEARLRCSPMKGHSHVYWYRQLPEEGLKFMVYLQKENIIDESGMPKERFSAEFPKEGPSILRIQQVVRGDSAAYFCASSPWEPSTNEKLFFGSGTQLSVL.

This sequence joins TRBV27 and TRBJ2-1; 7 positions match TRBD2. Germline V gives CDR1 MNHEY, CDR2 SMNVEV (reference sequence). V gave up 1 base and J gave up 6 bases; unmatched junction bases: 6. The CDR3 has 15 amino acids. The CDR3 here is CASSLWGEGPNEQFF. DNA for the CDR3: TGTGCCAGCAGTTTATGGGGGGAGGGCCCCAATGAGCAGTTCTTC.

The DNA for the CDR3 is TGCGCCAGCAGCCAAGAAAGACTAGCGGGAGGGCCATCGTACCAAGAGACCCAGTACTTC. Protein sequence: CASSQERLAGGPSYQETQYF. This chain connects TRBV4-1 to TRBJ2-5, with 14 nucleotides matching TRBD2. With V trimmed by 0 bases and J by 0 bases, 9 bases remained unmatched. Germline V gene sequence: CDR1 MGHRA, CDR2 YSYEKL. This CDR3 comprises 20 residues.

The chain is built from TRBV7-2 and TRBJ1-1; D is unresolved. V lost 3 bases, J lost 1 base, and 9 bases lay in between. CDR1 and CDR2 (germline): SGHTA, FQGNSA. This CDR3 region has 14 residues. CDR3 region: CASSFIHQNTEAFF. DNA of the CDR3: TGTGCCAGCAGCTTTATACACCAGAACACTGAAGCTTTCTTT.

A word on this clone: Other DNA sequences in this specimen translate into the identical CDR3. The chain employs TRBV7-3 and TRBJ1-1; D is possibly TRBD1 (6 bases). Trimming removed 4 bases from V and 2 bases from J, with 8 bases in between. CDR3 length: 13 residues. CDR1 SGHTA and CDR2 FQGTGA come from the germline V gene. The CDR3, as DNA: TGTGCCAGCAGCTGGACAGTTAACACTGAAGCTTTCTTT. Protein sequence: CASSWTVNTEAFF.

The CDR3 loop reads CASPSANTGELFF. CDR3 sequence (DNA): TGTGCCAGCCCAAGCGCGAACACCGGGGAGCTGTTTTTT. The chain links TRBV19 to TRBJ2-2; unclear D gene. Trimming cost V 9 bases and J 0 bases, with 8 bases left between them. The germline gives CDR1 LNHDA, CDR2 SQIVND (reference sequence). This CDR3 is 13 amino acids long.

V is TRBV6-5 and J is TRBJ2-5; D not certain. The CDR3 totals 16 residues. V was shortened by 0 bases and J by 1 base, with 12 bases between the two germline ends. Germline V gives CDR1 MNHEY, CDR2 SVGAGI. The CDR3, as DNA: TGTGCCAGCAGTTACTCGCGGCAGTTGGGCCAAGAGACCCAGTACTTC. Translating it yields CASSYSRQLGQETQYF.

The CDR3 DNA follows: TGTGCCAGCAGCTCACGGACACTACTTCAAGAGACCCAGTACTTC. It yields the protein CASSSRTLLQETQYF. The rearrangement uses TRBV5-4 and TRBJ2-5; possible D gene TRBD1, 5 bases. The germline CDR1 and CDR2 sequences are SGHNT and YYREEE (reference sequence). The V end was cut by 3 bases, the J end by 2 bases, with 14 bases between. The CDR3 length is 15 residues.

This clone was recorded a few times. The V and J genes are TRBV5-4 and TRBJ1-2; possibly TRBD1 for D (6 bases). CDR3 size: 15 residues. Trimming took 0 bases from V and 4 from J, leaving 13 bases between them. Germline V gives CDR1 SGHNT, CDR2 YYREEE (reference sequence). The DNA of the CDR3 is TGTGCCAGCAGCTTGGAACAGGGTTATGGCTATGGCTACACCTTC. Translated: CASSLEQGYGYGYTF.

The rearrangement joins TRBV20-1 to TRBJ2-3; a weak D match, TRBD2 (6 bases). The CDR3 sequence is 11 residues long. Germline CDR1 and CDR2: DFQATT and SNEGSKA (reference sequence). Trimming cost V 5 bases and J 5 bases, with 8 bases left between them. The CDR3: CSALSGDTQYF. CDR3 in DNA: TGCAGTGCTCTTAGCGGAGATACGCAGTATTTT.

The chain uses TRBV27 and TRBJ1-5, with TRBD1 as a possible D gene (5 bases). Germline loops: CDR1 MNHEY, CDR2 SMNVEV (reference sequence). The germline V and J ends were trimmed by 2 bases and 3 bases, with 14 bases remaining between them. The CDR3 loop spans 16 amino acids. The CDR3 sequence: CASSLMGGGFNQPQHF. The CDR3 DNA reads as TGTGCCAGCAGTTTAATGGGGGGAGGGTTCAATCAGCCCCAGCATTTT.

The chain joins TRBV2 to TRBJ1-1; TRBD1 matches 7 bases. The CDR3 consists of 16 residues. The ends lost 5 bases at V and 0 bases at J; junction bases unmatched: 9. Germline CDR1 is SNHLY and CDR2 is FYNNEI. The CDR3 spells CASSLKRQGLNTEAFF. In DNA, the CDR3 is TGTGCCAGCAGTCTAAAACGACAGGGCTTGAACACTGAAGCTTTCTTT.